A selection of T cell receptor beta chains follows, all from one sample in a study of early T cells in non-severe SARS-CoV-2 infection. One entry per CDR3 protein, called by TCRdb with MiXCR from the 5' RACE reads. The sample yields 55,000 to 75,000 distinct CDR3 sequences, 12% seen once. Sequenced sample: whole blood. The source of these receptors is an adult who was a healthcare worker with PCR-confirmed SARS-CoV-2 infection or an uninfected control (not recorded which). The CDR3 runs from the conserved cysteine through the conserved F or W. A D gene is named only where the DNA matches it firmly. For some rows the clone size is stated as once, few or many, or as a class when expanded; others skip it.

v_call	clone_size	j_call	d_call	cdr3_aa	cdr3_nt
TRBV7-9	few	TRBJ2-7	-	CASSSGEEYAYEQYF	TGTGCCAGCAGCTCCGGGGAGGAGTACGCCTACGAGCAGTACTTC
TRBV20-1	-	TRBJ1-4	TRBD1	CSAREGTATNEKLFF	TGCAGTGCTAGAGAGGGGACAGCAACTAATGAAAAACTGTTTTTT
TRBV2	-	TRBJ2-5	TRBD1	CASSDRQGQETQYF	TGTGCCAGCAGTGACCGACAGGGCCAAGAGACCCAGTACTTC
TRBV4-1	many	TRBJ1-1	TRBD1	CASSHGTGYEVFF	TGCGCCAGCAGCCACGGGACAGGGTACGAAGTTTTCTTT
TRBV15	few	TRBJ1-1	-	CATSRDLKGEAFF	TGTGCCACCAGCAGAGATCTTAAGGGTGAAGCTTTCTTT
TRBV5-1	many	TRBJ2-1	-	CASSNGQTYNEQFF	TGCGCCAGCAGCAACGGACAGACCTACAATGAGCAGTTCTTC
TRBV20-1	few	TRBJ2-7	TRBD2	CSARGLADYEQYF	TGCAGTGCTAGAGGCCTAGCGGACTACGAGCAGTACTTC
TRBV7-3	medium-sized	TRBJ2-1	TRBD2	CASSLLAGGPDEQFF	TGTGCCAGCAGCTTATTAGCGGGAGGGCCTGATGAGCAGTTCTTC
TRBV7-8	-	TRBJ2-1	TRBD2	CASSLGRTRLNEQFF	TGTGCCAGCAGCTTAGGGCGGACTAGACTTAATGAGCAGTTCTTC
TRBV28	-	TRBJ2-7	TRBD2	CASSRGLAGVEQYF	TGTGCCAGCTCCCGGGGTCTAGCGGGAGTGGAGCAGTACTTC
TRBV20-1	many	TRBJ2-3	TRBD2	CSARRRKAGVPDTQYF	TGCAGTGCTAGACGGAGAAAAGCGGGAGTTCCAGATACGCAGTATTTT
TRBV10-3	many	TRBJ2-1	TRBD1	CAISGQVSSYNEQFF	TGTGCCATCAGCGGACAGGTGAGCTCCTACAATGAGCAGTTCTTC
TRBV18	few	TRBJ2-7	TRBD2	CASSRVSGAGAYEQYF	TGTGCCAGCTCACGGGTCTCAGGCGCGGGGGCCTACGAGCAGTACTTC
TRBV3-1	many	TRBJ2-5	TRBD2	CASASGGEETQYF	TGTGCCAGCGCTTCTGGGGGGGAAGAGACCCAGTACTTC
TRBV7-2	many	TRBJ2-7	-	CASSSQSGTPEQYF	TGTGCCAGCAGCTCACAATCCGGGACGCCCGAGCAGTACTTC
TRBV20-1	-	TRBJ1-1	-	CSAVLRGLVTEAFF	TGCAGTGCTGTACTTCGGGGGCTCGTCACTGAAGCTTTCTTT
TRBV5-1	many	TRBJ2-1	TRBD2	CASTPSAGEGEQFF	TGCGCCAGCACCCCCTCCGCGGGAGAGGGTGAGCAGTTCTTC
TRBV7-9	many	TRBJ1-2	TRBD1	CASSLGTGDVTNYGYTF	TGTGCCAGCAGCTTAGGGACAGGGGATGTCACTAACTATGGCTACACCTTC
TRBV6-1	many	TRBJ2-6	TRBD1	CASRAGGSGANVLTF	TGTGCCAGCAGAGCAGGGGGCTCAGGGGCCAACGTCCTGACTTTC
TRBV14	-	TRBJ2-5	TRBD1	CASSQDLGTGQETQYF	TGTGCCAGCAGCCAAGACCTCGGGACAGGACAAGAGACCCAGTACTTC
TRBV7-9	many	TRBJ2-7	-	CASSPYGGGGGYEQYF	TGTGCCAGCAGCCCCTACGGTGGGGGGGGCGGCTACGAGCAGTACTTC
TRBV30	few	TRBJ2-3	TRBD2	CAWSVLGRGETDTQYF	TGTGCCTGGAGTGTACTCGGGAGGGGGGAAACAGATACGCAGTATTTT
TRBV27	-	TRBJ2-1	-	CASRESSSHNEQFF	TGTGCCAGCAGAGAATCCTCGTCCCACAATGAGCAGTTCTTC
TRBV7-3	-	TRBJ2-3	-	CASSLGISDTQYF	TGTGCCAGCAGCTTAGGCATCTCAGATACGCAGTATTTT
TRBV7-9	many	TRBJ2-7	-	CASSTSRTVREQYF	TGTGCCAGCAGCACAAGCCGGACAGTTAGGGAGCAGTACTTC
TRBV14	-	TRBJ2-3	-	CASSQGSTIATDTQYF	TGTGCCAGCAGCCAAGGATCGACGATCGCCACAGATACGCAGTATTTT
TRBV2	many	TRBJ1-1	-	CASAPVNTEAFF	TGTGCCAGTGCCCCCGTGAACACTGAAGCTTTCTTT
TRBV18	many	TRBJ2-3	-	CASSLTSTDTQYF	TGTGCCAGCTCCCTTACTAGCACAGATACGCAGTATTTT
TRBV7-2	many	TRBJ2-1	TRBD2	CASSLDTSGRAFEQFF	TGTGCCAGCAGCTTAGATACTAGCGGGAGGGCCTTTGAGCAGTTCTTC
TRBV29-1	many	TRBJ1-1	-	CSVIQTNTEAFF	TGCAGCGTTATACAGACGAACACTGAAGCTTTCTTT
TRBV20-1	-	TRBJ2-7	-	CSARDQGPSSYEQYF	TGCAGTGCTAGAGATCAAGGACCGAGCTCCTACGAGCAGTACTTC
TRBV24-1	few	TRBJ2-7	TRBD2	CATSDRLAGVREQYF	TGTGCCACCAGTGACCGACTAGCGGGAGTCCGCGAGCAGTACTTC
TRBV28	many	TRBJ1-4	-	CASKSGTSNEKLFF	TGTGCCAGCAAATCAGGAACCTCTAATGAAAAACTGTTTTTT
TRBV28	many	TRBJ2-7	TRBD2	CASSSPERDLRHEQYF	TGTGCCAGCAGTTCCCCCGAGCGGGATCTCCGCCACGAGCAGTACTTC
TRBV29-1	many	TRBJ2-1	-	CSATPLFGTASYNEQFF	TGCAGCGCGACGCCCCTGTTCGGGACTGCCTCCTACAATGAGCAGTTCTTC
TRBV28	many	TRBJ1-3	TRBD1	CASSILGQGAGNTIYF	TGTGCCAGCAGTATCCTGGGACAGGGCGCTGGAAACACCATATATTTT
TRBV27	few	TRBJ1-3	-	CASSLEGNENTIYF	TGTGCCAGCAGTTTAGAAGGGAATGAAAACACCATATATTTT
TRBV4-1	-	TRBJ2-7	-	CASSRSRDPAYEQYF	TGCGCCAGCAGCCGTTCCCGGGACCCCGCCTACGAGCAGTACTTC
TRBV12-5	many	TRBJ2-1	TRBD1	CASGPPGQGYNEQFF	TGTGCTAGTGGTCCACCGGGACAGGGGTACAATGAGCAGTTCTTC
TRBV2	-	TRBJ2-1	-	CASTLTYNEQFF	TGTGCCAGCACCCTAACCTACAATGAGCAGTTCTTC
TRBV9	few	TRBJ2-2	-	CASSAQSTGELFF	TGTGCCAGCAGCGCCCAGTCCACCGGGGAGCTGTTTTTT
TRBV19	-	TRBJ2-2	-	CASSMVWGTGELFF	TGTGCCAGTAGTATGGTCTGGGGAACCGGGGAGCTGTTTTTT
TRBV2	few	TRBJ1-5	-	CASSGGRFNQPQHF	TGTGCCAGCAGTGGGGGACGGTTCAATCAGCCCCAGCATTTT
TRBV7-9	many	TRBJ1-6	-	CASSLINSSSYNSPLHF	TGTGCCAGCAGCTTAATAAACTCCAGCTCCTATAATTCACCCCTCCACTTT
TRBV20-1	many	TRBJ2-7	-	CSAAGQDFYEQYF	TGCAGTGCCGCCGGACAAGATTTCTACGAGCAGTACTTC
TRBV18	-	TRBJ2-5	-	CASSDAETQYF	TGTGCCAGCTCAGACGCGGAGACCCAGTACTTC
TRBV30	-	TRBJ2-1	TRBD2	CAWDGLAGVQFF	TGTGCCTGGGACGGACTAGCGGGAGTGCAGTTCTTC
TRBV28	few	TRBJ2-5	-	CASSFAGKETQYF	TGTGCCAGCAGTTTTGCAGGGAAGGAGACCCAGTACTTC
TRBV28	few	TRBJ2-5	TRBD2	CASSPLAERGETQYF	TGTGCCAGCAGCCCGCTAGCGGAGAGGGGAGAGACCCAGTACTTC
TRBV28	-	TRBJ1-2	TRBD1	CASKPYTGGFYGYTF	TGTGCCAGCAAGCCGTACACAGGGGGCTTCTATGGCTACACCTTC
TRBV4-1	many	TRBJ1-2	-	CASSQDWGGQTGYGYTF	TGCGCCAGCAGCCAAGATTGGGGTGGACAGACCGGCTATGGCTACACCTTC
TRBV28	few	TRBJ2-3	TRBD2	CASSLLAGPTAQYF	TGTGCCAGCAGTTTACTAGCGGGTCCCACTGCGCAGTATTTT